In this sample, the clone carrying this T cell receptor (beta chain) turned up many times. Its matching antigen is unknown. These data belong to a study of shared clonotypes between healthy human individuals. Regarding the study as a whole: Some clonotypes were shared by all four sorted-subset donors, while others were not shared. The non-shared ones had lower generation probabilities than the shared ones.

The protocol was immunoSEQ multiplex PCR, while the TCRdb copy is restricted to in-frame clones and leaves out a portion. This table holds around 1.1 million clones, around 82% found once. The CDR3 is 14 residues long. V lost 8 bases and J lost 0, with 11 bases in between. From germline, CDR1 is MNHNS and CDR2 SASEGT. This TCR was recovered from a man aged 18-30 years in good health. Some clones in this sample may be carry-over from other donors' samples. The gene calls are TRBV6-1 and TRBJ1-5, with D hard to call. What was sequenced was memory CD4+ T cells from PBMCs. Regarding subset: CD45RA-negative fraction. DNA for the CDR3: TGTGCCAGCGACCCCGGGGTTAGCAATCAGCCCCAGCATTTT. It encodes CASDPGVSNQPQHF.